The entry below describes one T cell receptor beta chain. No antigen is known for it. This specimen comes from a study of cytomegalovirus exposure and HLA in healthy donors. About the research overall: There were 117 million unique TCR beta sequences, drawn from around 180 million T cells, in an earlier analysis.

Study observations and caveats: Compared with the approximately 680-donor mean, an Asian-associated ancestry cluster reportedly had fewer N-insertions, according to a later analysis.

Germline CDR1 and CDR2: KGHSH and LQKENI. The CDR3 is made up of 14 amino acids. V trimming: 3 bases; J trimming: 5 bases; junction bases outside the gene matches: 6. 60 Vbeta and 13 Jbeta primers were used in PCR. Using immunoSEQ multiplex PCR, the repertoire was profiled, and TCRdb retains in-frame clones only, with some absent. Of about 190,000 clones in the sample, more than 80% were seen once. The J gene is TRBJ1-2, the V gene TRBV18; TRBD1 matches at 7 bases. The source material was PBMCs. The clonotype originates from a woman between 45 and 60 years old in good health and CMV-seropositive. The CDR3 protein is CASSPGQDSYGYTF. CDR3 DNA: TGTGCCAGCTCACCCGGACAGGACTCTTATGGCTACACCTTC.